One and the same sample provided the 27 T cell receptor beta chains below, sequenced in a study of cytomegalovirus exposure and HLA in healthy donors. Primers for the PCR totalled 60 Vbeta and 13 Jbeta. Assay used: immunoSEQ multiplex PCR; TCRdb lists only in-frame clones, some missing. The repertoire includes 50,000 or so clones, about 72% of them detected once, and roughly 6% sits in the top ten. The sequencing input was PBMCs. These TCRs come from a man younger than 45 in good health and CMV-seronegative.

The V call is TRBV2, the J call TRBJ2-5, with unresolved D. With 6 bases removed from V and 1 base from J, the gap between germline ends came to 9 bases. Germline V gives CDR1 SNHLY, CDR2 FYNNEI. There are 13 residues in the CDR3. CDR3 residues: CASSPGPQETQYF. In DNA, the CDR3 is TGTGCCAGCAGCCCAGGCCCCCAAGAGACCCAGTACTTC.

The CDR3 coding sequence is TGTGCCAGTAGTACCGGACAGAGCGGGGAGCTGTTTTTT. Translating gives CASSTGQSGELFF. The J gene is TRBJ2-2, the V gene TRBV19; a weak D match, TRBD1 (6 bases). Germline V gene lookup returns CDR1 LNHDA and CDR2 SQIVND (reference sequence). The ends were cut back, 4 bases at V and 7 bases at J, with 10 bases in the middle. This CDR3 has 13 amino acids.

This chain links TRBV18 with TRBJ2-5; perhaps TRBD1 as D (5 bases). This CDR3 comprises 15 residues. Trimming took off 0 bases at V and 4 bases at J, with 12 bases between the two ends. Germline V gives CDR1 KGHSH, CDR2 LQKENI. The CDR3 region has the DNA TGTGCCAGCTCACCACCGTACAGGTCAACAGAGACCCAGTACTTC. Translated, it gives CASSPPYRSTETQYF. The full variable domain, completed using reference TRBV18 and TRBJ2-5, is NAGVMQNPRHLVRRRGQEARLRCSPMKGHSHVYWYRQLPEEGLKFMVYLQKENIIDESGMPKERFSAEFPKEGPSILRIQQVVRGDSAAYFCASSPPYRSTETQYFGPGTRLLVL.

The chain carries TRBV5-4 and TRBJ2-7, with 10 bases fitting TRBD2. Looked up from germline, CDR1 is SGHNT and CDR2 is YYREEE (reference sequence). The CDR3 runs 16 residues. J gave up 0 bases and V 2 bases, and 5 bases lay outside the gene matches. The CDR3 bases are TGTGCCAGCAGCTTCGGGGCTAGCGGGGGCTCCTACGAGCAGTACTTC. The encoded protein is CASSFGASGGSYEQYF.

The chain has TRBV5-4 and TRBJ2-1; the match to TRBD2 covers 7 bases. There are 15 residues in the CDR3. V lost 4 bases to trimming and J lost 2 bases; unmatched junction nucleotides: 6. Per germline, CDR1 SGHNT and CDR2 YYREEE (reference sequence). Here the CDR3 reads CASSPGTNTYNEQFF. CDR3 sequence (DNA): TGTGCCAGCAGCCCGGGGACTAATACCTACAATGAGCAGTTCTTC.

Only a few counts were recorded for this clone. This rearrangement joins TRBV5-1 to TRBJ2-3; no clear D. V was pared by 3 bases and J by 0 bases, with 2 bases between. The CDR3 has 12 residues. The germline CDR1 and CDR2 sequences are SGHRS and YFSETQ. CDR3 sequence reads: CASSSSTDTQYF. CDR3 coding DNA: TGCGCCAGCAGCTCAAGCACAGATACGCAGTATTTT.

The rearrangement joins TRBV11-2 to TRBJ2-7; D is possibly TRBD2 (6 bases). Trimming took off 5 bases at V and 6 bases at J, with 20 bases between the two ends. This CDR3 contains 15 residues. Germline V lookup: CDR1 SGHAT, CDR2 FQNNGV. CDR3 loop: CASSPVGLGWGEQYF. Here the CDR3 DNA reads TGTGCCAGCAGCCCCGTGGGACTCGGCTGGGGCGAGCAGTACTTC.

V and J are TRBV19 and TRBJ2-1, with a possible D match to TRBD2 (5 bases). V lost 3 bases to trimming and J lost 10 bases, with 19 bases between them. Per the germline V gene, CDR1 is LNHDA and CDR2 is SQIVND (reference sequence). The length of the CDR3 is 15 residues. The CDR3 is CASSIIGVASREQFF. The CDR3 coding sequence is TGTGCCAGTAGTATTATCGGGGTAGCCTCGCGGGAGCAGTTCTTC.

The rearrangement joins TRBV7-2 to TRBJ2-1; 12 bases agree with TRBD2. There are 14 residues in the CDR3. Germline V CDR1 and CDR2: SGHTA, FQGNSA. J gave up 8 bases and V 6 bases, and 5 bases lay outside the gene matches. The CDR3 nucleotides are TGTGCCAGCAGGACTAGCGGGGGTAGCGATGAGCAGTTCTTC. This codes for CASRTSGGSDEQFF.

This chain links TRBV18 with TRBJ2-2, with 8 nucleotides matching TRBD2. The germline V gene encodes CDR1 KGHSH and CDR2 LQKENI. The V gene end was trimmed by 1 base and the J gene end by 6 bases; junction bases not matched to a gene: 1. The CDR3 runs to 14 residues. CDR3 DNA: TGTGCCAGCTCACCACTAGCGGGATCCGGGGAGCTGTTTTTT. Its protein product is CASSPLAGSGELFF.

The CDR3 loop reads CASNSGRASYNEQFF. The CDR3 DNA is TGTGCCAGCAATAGCGGGAGGGCCTCCTACAATGAGCAGTTCTTC. The gene calls are TRBV6-1 and TRBJ2-1; 11 bases agree with TRBD2. Germline CDR1 is MNHNS and CDR2 is SASEGT. This CDR3 has 15 residues. V shed 7 bases and J 0 bases; nucleotides not matched to a gene: 2.

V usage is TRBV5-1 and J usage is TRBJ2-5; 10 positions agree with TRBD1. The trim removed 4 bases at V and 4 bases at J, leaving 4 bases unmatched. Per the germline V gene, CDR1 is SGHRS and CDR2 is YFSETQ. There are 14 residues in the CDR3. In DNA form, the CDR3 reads TGCGCCAGCAGCCCGGGGGACAGGGGAGAGACCCAGTACTTC. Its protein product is CASSPGDRGETQYF.

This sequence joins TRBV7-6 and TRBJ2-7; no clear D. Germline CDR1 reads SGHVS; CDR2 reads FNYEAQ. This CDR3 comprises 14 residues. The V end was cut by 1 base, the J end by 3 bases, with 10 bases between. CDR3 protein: CASSLDSEFYEQYF. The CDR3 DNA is TGTGCCAGCAGCTTAGACAGTGAGTTCTACGAGCAGTACTTC.

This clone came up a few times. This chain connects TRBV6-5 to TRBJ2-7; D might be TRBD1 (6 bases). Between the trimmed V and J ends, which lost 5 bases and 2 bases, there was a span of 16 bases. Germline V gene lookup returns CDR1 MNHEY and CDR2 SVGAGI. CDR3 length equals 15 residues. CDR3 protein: CASSQTDSSTYEQYF. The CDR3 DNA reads TGTGCCAGCAGTCAAACGGACAGTTCAACCTACGAGCAGTACTTC.

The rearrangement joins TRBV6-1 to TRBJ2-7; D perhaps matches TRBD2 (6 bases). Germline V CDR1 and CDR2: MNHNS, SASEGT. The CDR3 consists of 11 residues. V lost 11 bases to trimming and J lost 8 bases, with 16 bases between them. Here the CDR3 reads CAARDSPQQYF. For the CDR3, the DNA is TGTGCCGCCCGGGACTCCCCACAGCAGTACTTC.

The CDR3 sequence: CASSLADNTGGEQYF. The CDR3 DNA reads as TGCGCCAGCAGCTTAGCAGATAACACAGGGGGCGAGCAGTACTTC. V and J are TRBV5-1 and TRBJ2-7; 8 bases match TRBD1. J was trimmed by 6 bases and V by 2 bases; bases with no gene match: 10. In germline, CDR1 is SGHRS, CDR2 YFSETQ. This CDR3 is built from 15 residues.

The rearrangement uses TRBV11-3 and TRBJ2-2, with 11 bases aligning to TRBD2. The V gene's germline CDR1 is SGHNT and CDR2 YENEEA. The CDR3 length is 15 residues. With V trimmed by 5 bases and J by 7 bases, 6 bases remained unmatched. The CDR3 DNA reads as TGTGCCAGCAGCCCAACTAGCGGGAGTGGCGGGGAGCTGTTTTTT. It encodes CASSPTSGSGGELFF.

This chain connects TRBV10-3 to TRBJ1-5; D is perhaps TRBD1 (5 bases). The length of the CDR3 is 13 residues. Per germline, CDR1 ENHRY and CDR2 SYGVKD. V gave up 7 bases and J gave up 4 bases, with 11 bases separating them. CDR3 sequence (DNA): TGTGCCATCACCGGGACTGAAAATCAGCCCCAGCATTTT. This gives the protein CAITGTENQPQHF.

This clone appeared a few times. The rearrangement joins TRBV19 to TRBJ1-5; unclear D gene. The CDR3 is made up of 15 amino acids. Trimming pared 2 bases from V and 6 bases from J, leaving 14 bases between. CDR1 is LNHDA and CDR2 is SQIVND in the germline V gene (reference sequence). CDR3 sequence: CASSISHSTGQPQHF. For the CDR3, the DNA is TGTGCCAGTAGTATAAGCCACTCAACGGGTCAGCCCCAGCATTTT.

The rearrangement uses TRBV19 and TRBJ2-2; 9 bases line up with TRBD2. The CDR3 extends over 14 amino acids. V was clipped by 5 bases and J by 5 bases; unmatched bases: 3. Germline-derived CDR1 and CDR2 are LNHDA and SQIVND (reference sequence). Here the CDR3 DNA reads TGTGCCAGTAGTTTAGCGGGAGTTACCGGGGAGCTGTTTTTT. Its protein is CASSLAGVTGELFF.

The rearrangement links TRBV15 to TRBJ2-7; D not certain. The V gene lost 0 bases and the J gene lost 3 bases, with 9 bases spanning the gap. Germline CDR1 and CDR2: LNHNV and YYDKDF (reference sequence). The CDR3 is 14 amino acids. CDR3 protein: CATSRDIAIYEQYF. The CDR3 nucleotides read TGTGCCACCAGCAGAGATATCGCTATCTACGAGCAGTACTTC. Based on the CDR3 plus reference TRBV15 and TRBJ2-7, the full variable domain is DAMVIQNPRYQVTQFGKPVTLSCSQTLNHNVMYWYQQKSSQAPKLLFHYYDKDFNNEADTPDNFQSRRPNTSFCFLDIRSPGLGDTAMYLCATSRDIAIYEQYFGPGTRLTVT.

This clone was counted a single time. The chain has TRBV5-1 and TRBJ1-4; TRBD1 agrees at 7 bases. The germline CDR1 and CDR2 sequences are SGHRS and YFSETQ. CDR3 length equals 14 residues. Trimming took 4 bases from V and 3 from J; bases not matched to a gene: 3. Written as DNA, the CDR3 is TGCGCCAGCAGCACGGGACAGCCTAATGAAAAACTGTTTTTT. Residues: CASSTGQPNEKLFF.

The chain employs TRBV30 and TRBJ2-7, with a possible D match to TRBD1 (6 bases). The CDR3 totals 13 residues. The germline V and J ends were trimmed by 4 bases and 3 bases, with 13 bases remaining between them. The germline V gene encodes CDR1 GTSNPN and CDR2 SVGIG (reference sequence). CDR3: CAWNKRGNYEQYF. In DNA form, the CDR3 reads TGTGCCTGGAATAAAAGGGGGAACTACGAGCAGTACTTC.

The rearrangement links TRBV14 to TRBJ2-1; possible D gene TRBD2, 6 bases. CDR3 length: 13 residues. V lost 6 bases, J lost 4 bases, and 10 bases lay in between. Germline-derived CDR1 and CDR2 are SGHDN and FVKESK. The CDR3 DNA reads TGTGCCAGCAGGACCGGGACTTACAATGAGCAGTTCTTC. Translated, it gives CASRTGTYNEQFF. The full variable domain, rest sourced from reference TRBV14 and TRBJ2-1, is EAGVTQFPSHSVIEKGQTVTLRCDPISGHDNLYWYRRVMGKEIKFLLHFVKESKQDESGMPNNRFLAERTGGTYSTLKVQPAELEDSGVYFCASRTGTYNEQFFGPGTRLTVL.

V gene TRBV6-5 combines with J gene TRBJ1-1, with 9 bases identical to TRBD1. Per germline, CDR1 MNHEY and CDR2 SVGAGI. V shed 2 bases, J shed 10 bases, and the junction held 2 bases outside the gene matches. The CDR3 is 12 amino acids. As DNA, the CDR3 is TGTGCCAGCAGTTACGGACAGGGGAGAGCTTTCTTT. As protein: CASSYGQGRAFF.

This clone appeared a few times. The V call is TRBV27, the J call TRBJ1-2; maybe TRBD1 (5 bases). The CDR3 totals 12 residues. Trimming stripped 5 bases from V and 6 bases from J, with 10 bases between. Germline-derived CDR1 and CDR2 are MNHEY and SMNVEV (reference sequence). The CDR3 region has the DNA TGTGCCAGCAGTCCAACGGGGGATGGCTACACCTTC. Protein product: CASSPTGDGYTF.

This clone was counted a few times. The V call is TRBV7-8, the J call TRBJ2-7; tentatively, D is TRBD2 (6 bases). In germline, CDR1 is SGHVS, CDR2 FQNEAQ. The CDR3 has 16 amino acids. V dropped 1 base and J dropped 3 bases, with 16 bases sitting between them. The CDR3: CASSLDGGIEIYEQYF. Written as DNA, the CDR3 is TGTGCCAGCAGCTTAGATGGCGGGATAGAGATCTACGAGCAGTACTTC.